These 19 T cell receptor beta chains originate from one sample sequenced in a study of blood T cell repertoires in COVID-19. TCRdb's copy holds only in-frame clones and misses some; the assay was immunoSEQ multiplex PCR. The sample lists 300,000 or so clones; nearly 90% were seen once. The sample taken for sequencing was PBMCs or T cells enriched from blood (not recorded which). Receptor source: a woman aged 45 to 65 who had been exposed to COVID-19.

The chain links TRBV7-9 to TRBJ2-7; 9 bases map to TRBD2. Trimming at V came to 4 bases and at J to 0 bases, leaving 4 bases not matched to a gene. Germline V gene lookup returns CDR1 SEHNR and CDR2 FQNEAQ (reference sequence). The CDR3 length is 15 residues. The CDR3 DNA sequence: TGTGCCAGCAGCTCAGCGGGGGGTTTCTCCTACGAGCAGTACTTC. Translation gives CASSSAGGFSYEQYF.

This clone has a single count. The chain combines TRBV29-1 with TRBJ2-7; no firm D call. The CDR3 length is 13 residues. Germline CDR1 SQVTM, CDR2 ANQGSEA. V was pared by 5 bases and J by 0 bases, with 11 bases between. CDR3 protein: CSVLVGLSYEQYF. CDR3 nucleotide sequence: TGCAGCGTTCTTGTGGGCCTCTCCTACGAGCAGTACTTC.

The chain recombines TRBV19 with TRBJ2-1; 9 bases match TRBD2. The V gene end was trimmed by 7 bases and the J gene end by 1 base; junction bases not matched to a gene: 2. Germline CDR1 and CDR2: LNHDA and SQIVND (reference sequence). The length of the CDR3 is 14 residues. The CDR3 nucleotides are TGTGCCAGTACGACTAGCGGTTCCTACAATGAGCAGTTCTTC. Protein product: CASTTSGSYNEQFF.

The chain has TRBV15 and TRBJ2-5; D gene ambiguous. CDR1 and CDR2 from the germline V gene are LNHNV and YYDKDF (reference sequence). The CDR3 has 12 amino acids. Trimming stripped 0 bases from V and 9 bases from J, with 8 bases between. The CDR3 is CATSRDNRPQYF. Written as DNA, the CDR3 is TGTGCCACCAGCAGAGATAATCGTCCCCAGTACTTC.

The chain has TRBV10-2 and TRBJ1-3, with unresolved D. The germline V gene has CDR1 WSHSY and CDR2 SAAADI. The CDR3 contains 13 residues. Trimming removed 3 bases from V and 3 bases from J, with 6 bases in between. CDR3 coding DNA: TGCGCCAGCAGTGAAGGGAGTGGAAACACCATATATTTT. Translated: CASSEGSGNTIYF.

The chain recombines TRBV2 with TRBJ2-7, with D possibly being TRBD1 (6 bases). CDR1 SNHLY and CDR2 FYNNEI come from the germline V gene. The ends were cut back, 5 bases at V and 0 bases at J, with 8 bases in the middle. The CDR3 has 13 residues. CDR3 nucleotides: TGTGCCAGCAGTACAGGGCGCTCCTACGAGCAGTACTTC. This codes for CASSTGRSYEQYF.

The genes are TRBV5-1 and TRBJ2-3; TRBD1 agrees at 9 bases. J gave up 3 bases and V 5 bases, and 10 bases lay outside the gene matches. The CDR3 consists of 16 residues. CDR1 SGHRS and CDR2 YFSETQ come from the germline V gene. The CDR3 loop is CASRITTGGLTDTQYF. The CDR3 nucleotides are TGCGCCAGCAGGATTACGACAGGGGGTCTGACAGATACGCAGTATTTT.

The chain carries TRBV20-1 and TRBJ2-1; D not certain. The CDR3 runs 11 residues. The germline V gene encodes CDR1 DFQATT and CDR2 SNEGSKA (reference sequence). Deletions cut 5 bases from V and 15 bases from J, with 17 bases between. CDR3 sequence reads: CSALDNRVGFF. The DNA for the CDR3 is TGCAGTGCTCTCGATAACAGAGTCGGGTTCTTC.

The rearrangement joins TRBV10-3 to TRBJ1-2; 9 positions agree with TRBD1. CDR3 length: 14 amino acids. From germline, CDR1 is ENHRY and CDR2 SYGVKD. Unmatched junction bases numbered 4, after V lost 4 bases and J lost 4 bases. CDR3 in DNA: TGTGCCATCAGTGGGACAGGGGCGGCCTATGGCTACACCTTC. Protein product: CAISGTGAAYGYTF.

V and J are TRBV3-1 (or the pseudogene TRBV3-2) and TRBJ2-7, with 10 bases fitting TRBD2. CDR3 size: 18 residues. Looked up from germline, CDR1 is LGHDT and CDR2 is YNNKEL (reference sequence). J was trimmed by 3 bases and V by 0 bases; bases with no gene match: 11. The CDR3 DNA reads as TGTGCCAGCAGCCAAGATCTGGGGACTAGCGCTCGGCTCTACGAGCAGTACTTC. Protein sequence: CASSQDLGTSARLYEQYF.

A single count supports this clone. The gene calls are TRBV7-9 and TRBJ1-1, with D maybe TRBD1 (5 bases). With 5 bases removed from V and 2 bases from J, the gap between germline ends came to 15 bases. There are 15 residues in the CDR3. CDR1 and CDR2 (germline): SEHNR, FQNEAQ (reference sequence). DNA of the CDR3: TGTGCCAGCAGCGCGACCGGACATGCCAACACTGAAGCTTTCTTT. It translates to CASSATGHANTEAFF.

CDR3 DNA sequence: TGCGCCAGCAGTCAATCCGATGTGGCCAGGGGCTCTCAGCCCCAGCATTTT. This translates into CASSQSDVARGSQPQHF. The chain employs TRBV23-1 and TRBJ1-5, with a possible D match to TRBD1 (6 bases). TRBV23-1 is sorted into the ORF group, with uncertain function. The germline V and J ends were trimmed by 0 bases and 6 bases, with 18 bases remaining between them. CDR3 length equals 17 residues.

The J gene is TRBJ2-5, the V gene TRBV5-5, with D unresolved. There are 13 residues in the CDR3. Germline V gene sequence: CDR1 SGHKS, CDR2 YYEKEE (reference sequence). The V gene lost 0 bases and the J gene lost 9 bases, with 12 bases spanning the gap. The CDR3 DNA reads as TGTGCCAGCAGCTTGGTGTCAAATCGAGCCCAGTACTTC. This codes for CASSLVSNRAQYF. Full variable domain (remainder filled in from reference TRBV5-5 and TRBJ2-5): DAGVTQSPTHLIKTRGQQVTLRCSPISGHKSVSWYQQVLGQGPQFIFQYYEKEERGRGNFPDRFSARQFPNYSSELNVNALLLGDSALYLCASSLVSNRAQYFGPGTRLLVL.

The rearrangement links TRBV10-3 to TRBJ1-4, with TRBD1 matching over 10 bases. The CDR3 consists of 15 residues. Germline loops: CDR1 ENHRY, CDR2 SYGVKD. With 0 bases clipped from V and 5 bases from J, the junction kept 0 bases outside the gene matches. The CDR3, as DNA: TGTGCCATCAGTGAGTCGGGACAGGGGAATGAAAAACTGTTTTTT. Encoded protein: CAISESGQGNEKLFF.

This clone occurred a few times. V and J are TRBV15 and TRBJ1-6; no definite D call. V lost 0 bases, J lost 5 bases, and 11 bases lay in between. CDR3 length: 16 residues. Germline V gene data show CDR1 as LNHNV and CDR2 as YYDKDF (reference sequence). CDR3 DNA sequence: TGTGCCACCAGCAGAGATCTTGAACAAAATAATTCACCCCTCCACTTT. It yields the protein CATSRDLEQNNSPLHF.

The chain links TRBV5-1 to TRBJ1-1; 8 bases are shared with TRBD1. This CDR3 has 16 amino acids. The trim removed 4 bases at V and 5 bases at J, leaving 13 bases unmatched. Germline-derived CDR1 and CDR2 are SGHRS and YFSETQ. CDR3 in amino acids: CASSQTGVVLGTEAFF. Here the CDR3 DNA reads TGCGCCAGCAGCCAGACAGGGGTGGTCCTCGGAACTGAAGCTTTCTTT.

This CDR3 is CASSLFLLSGNTIYF. Written as DNA, the CDR3 is TGTGCCAGCAGTTTATTTTTACTCTCTGGAAACACCATATATTTT. The chain recombines TRBV28 with TRBJ1-3; D is unresolved. The CDR3 extends over 15 amino acids. Trimming took 1 base from V and 0 from J, leaving 7 bases between them. Germline CDR1 is MDHEN and CDR2 is SYDVKM.

V gene TRBV11-2 combines with J gene TRBJ2-1; 11 bases match TRBD2. The J segment lost 12 bases and the V segment lost 1 base, leaving 11 bases of the junction unmatched. The CDR3 spans 16 residues. Germline V lookup: CDR1 SGHAT, CDR2 FQNNGV. Here the CDR3 DNA reads TGTGCCAGCAGCTTAGTTGATCTAGCGGGGGGATTGGGGCAGTTCTTC. Protein: CASSLVDLAGGLGQFF.

The CDR3 DNA reads as TGCGCCAGCAGCCAAGATCGTGGGGGGGGCCTTACCGAGCAGTACTTC. It specifies CASSQDRGGGLTEQYF. The chain links TRBV4-1 to TRBJ2-7, with D maybe TRBD2 (7 bases). The CDR3 sequence is 16 residues long. Germline CDR1 MGHRA, CDR2 YSYEKL. The ends were cut back, 0 bases at V and 6 bases at J, with 18 bases in the middle.